The entry below describes one TCR beta chain. Antigen: not known. The entry originates in a study of T cells in Graves' hyperthyroidism and ophthalmopathy. Findings and limits, study-wide: The majority of expanded thyroid clonotypes above 0.001 also appeared in blood.

Hyperthyroidism, newly diagnosed and lasting under 2 months, affected patients aged 18 to 65. Exclusion criteria comprised uncontrolled infection, other autoimmune disease, pregnancy or lactation. Clinical symptoms, serum thyroxine and TRAb, thyroid ultrasound and orbital computed tomography together formed the diagnostic basis. Amplification of TCR beta CDR3 regions used RNA as the template. The HTBI primer set served for first-round RT-PCR of the TCR CDR3. TCRdb called the multiplex PCR reads again in MiXCR, with one record for every CDR3 protein. The sample yields 610,000 or so distinct CDR3 sequences, about 43% seen once. Sequences were obtained from peripheral blood or thyroid tissue (not recorded which). The sequence derives from a woman aged 18-29 years with Graves' hyperthyroidism.

The CDR3 sequence is CATSSERDSYEQYF. In nucleotides, the CDR3 is TGTGCCACCAGCAGCGAACGGGACTCCTACGAGCAGTACTTC. V and J are TRBV15 and TRBJ2-7; D possibly corresponds to TRBD2 (5 bases). The V gene's germline CDR1 is LNHNV and CDR2 YYDKDF (reference sequence). The CDR3 length is 14 residues. V dropped 3 bases and J dropped 0 bases, with 9 bases sitting between them.